This T cell receptor beta chain derives from a study of blood T cells in healthy people across ages. Study overall: Using template switching, researchers captured about one barcoded beta molecule for each two T cells.

The use of a sample-barcoded 5' primer and a J-beta primer mix characterized a second PCR of roughly 6 to 11 cycles. TCRdb reprocessed the 5' RACE reads via MiXCR and lists one record per CDR3 protein. The sample carries 1.5 million to 2 million distinct CDR3 sequences, around 42% recorded once. Germline assignment: CDR1 MGHDK and CDR2 SYGVNS. V was shortened by 6 bases and J by 4 bases, with 19 bases between the two germline ends. CDR3 length: 16 amino acids. The clonotype originates from a human donor in good health. Specimen: blood. This chain uses TRBV25-1 with TRBJ2-1; D could derive from TRBD1 or TRBD2 (7 bases each). CDR3 nucleotides: TGTGCCAGCAGCGTCAGGGGGAGGGTCCCTTACAATGAGCAGTTCTTC. It is translated as CASSVRGRVPYNEQFF. Full variable domain (missing parts from reference TRBV25-1 and TRBJ2-1): EADIYQTPRYLVIGTGKKITLECSQTMGHDKMYWYQQDPGMELHLIHYSYGVNSTEKGDLSSESTVSRIRTEHFPLTLESARPSHTSQYLCASSVRGRVPYNEQFFGPGTRLTVL.